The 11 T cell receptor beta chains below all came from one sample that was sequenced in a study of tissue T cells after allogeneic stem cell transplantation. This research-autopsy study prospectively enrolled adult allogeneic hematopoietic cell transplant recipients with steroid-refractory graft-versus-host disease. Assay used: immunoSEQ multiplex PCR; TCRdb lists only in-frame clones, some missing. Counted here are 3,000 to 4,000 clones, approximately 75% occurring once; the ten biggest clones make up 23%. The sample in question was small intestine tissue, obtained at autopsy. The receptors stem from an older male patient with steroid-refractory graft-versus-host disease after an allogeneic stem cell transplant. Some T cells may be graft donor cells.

The CDR3 DNA sequence: TGTGCCAGCAGTCTTGAGGGGGATCAGCCCCAGCATTTT. The encoded protein is CASSLEGDQPQHF. The V and J genes are TRBV6-5 and TRBJ1-5; weak D call: TRBD1 (6 bases). Deletions cut 5 bases from V and 5 bases from J, with 10 bases between. CDR1 MNHEY and CDR2 SVGAGI come from the germline V gene. The CDR3 consists of 13 residues.

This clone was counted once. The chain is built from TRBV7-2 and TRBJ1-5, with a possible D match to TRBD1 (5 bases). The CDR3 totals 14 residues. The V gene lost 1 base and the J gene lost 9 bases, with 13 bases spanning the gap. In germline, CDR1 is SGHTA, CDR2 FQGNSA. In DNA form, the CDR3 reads TGTGCCAGCAGCTTAGACTCGTCAGGGCGGCCCCAGCATTTT. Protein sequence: CASSLDSSGRPQHF.

CDR3 bases: TGTGCCAGCAGTCCCAAGGGACAGAGCCCCAACTATGGCTACACCTTC. It yields the protein CASSPKGQSPNYGYTF. The chain employs TRBV27 and TRBJ1-2; 7 bases line up with TRBD1. The CDR3 has 16 residues. The V and J ends lost 5 bases and 2 bases, in that order; junction bases with no gene match: 11. From germline, CDR1 is MNHEY and CDR2 SMNVEV (reference sequence).

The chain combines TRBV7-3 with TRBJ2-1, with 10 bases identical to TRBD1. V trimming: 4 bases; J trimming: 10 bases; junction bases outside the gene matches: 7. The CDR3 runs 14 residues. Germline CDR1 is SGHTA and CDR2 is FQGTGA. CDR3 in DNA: TGTGCCAGCAGCTACCTCGGACAGGGGGGAGAGCAGTTCTTC. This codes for CASSYLGQGGEQFF.

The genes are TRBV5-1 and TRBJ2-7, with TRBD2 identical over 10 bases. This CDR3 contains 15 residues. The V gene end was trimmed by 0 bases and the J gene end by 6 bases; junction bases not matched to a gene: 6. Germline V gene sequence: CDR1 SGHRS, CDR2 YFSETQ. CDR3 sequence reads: CASSLEQAGGGEQYF. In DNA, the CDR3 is TGCGCCAGCAGCTTGGAGCAAGCGGGGGGGGGCGAGCAGTACTTC.

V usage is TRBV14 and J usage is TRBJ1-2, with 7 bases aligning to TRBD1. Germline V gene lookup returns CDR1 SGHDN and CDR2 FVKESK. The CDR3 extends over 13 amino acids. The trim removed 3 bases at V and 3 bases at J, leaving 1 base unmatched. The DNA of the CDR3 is TGTGCCAGCAGCCACGGACAGGACTATGGCTACACCTTC. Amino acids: CASSHGQDYGYTF.

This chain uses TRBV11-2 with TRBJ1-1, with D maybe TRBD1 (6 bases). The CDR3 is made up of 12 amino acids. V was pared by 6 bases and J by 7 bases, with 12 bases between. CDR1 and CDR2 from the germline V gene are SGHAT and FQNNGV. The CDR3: CASSSGHSEAFF. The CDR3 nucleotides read TGTGCCAGCAGTTCGGGACATAGTGAAGCTTTCTTT.

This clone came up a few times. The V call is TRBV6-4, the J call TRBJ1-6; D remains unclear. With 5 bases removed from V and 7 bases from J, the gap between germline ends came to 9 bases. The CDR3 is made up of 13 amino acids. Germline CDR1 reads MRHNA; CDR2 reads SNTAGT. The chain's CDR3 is CASSRDANSPLHF. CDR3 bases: TGTGCCAGCAGTAGAGACGCAAATTCACCCCTCCACTTT.

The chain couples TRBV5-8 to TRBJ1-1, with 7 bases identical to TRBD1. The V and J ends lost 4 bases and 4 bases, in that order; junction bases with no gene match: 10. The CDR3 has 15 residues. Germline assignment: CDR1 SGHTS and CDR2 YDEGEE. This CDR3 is CASSLTDRPGTEAFF. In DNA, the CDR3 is TGTGCCAGCAGCCTGACGGACAGGCCGGGCACTGAAGCTTTCTTT.

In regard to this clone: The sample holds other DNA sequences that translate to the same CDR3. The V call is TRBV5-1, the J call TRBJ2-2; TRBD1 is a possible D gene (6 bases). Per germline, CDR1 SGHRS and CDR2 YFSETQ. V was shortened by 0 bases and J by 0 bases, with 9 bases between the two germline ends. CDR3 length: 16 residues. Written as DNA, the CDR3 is TGCGCCAGCAGCTTGGATGGGGGCCCGAACACCGGGGAGCTGTTTTTT. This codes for CASSLDGGPNTGELFF.

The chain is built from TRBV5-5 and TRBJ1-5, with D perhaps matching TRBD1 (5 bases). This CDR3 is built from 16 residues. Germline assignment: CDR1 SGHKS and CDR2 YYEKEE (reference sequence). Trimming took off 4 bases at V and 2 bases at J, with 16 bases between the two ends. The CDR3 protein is CASSLGGGSGNQPQHF. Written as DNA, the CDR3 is TGTGCCAGCAGCCTCGGGGGGGGGAGTGGCAATCAGCCCCAGCATTTT.